The next 23 T cell receptor beta chains were all read from a single sample in a study of blood T cell repertoires in COVID-19. Sequenced by immunoSEQ multiplex PCR; TCRdb stores in-frame clones only, minus some. The table records about 230,000 clones, approximately 88% of them present only once. The material sequenced was PBMCs or T cells enriched from blood (not recorded which). The origin of the receptors is a young woman who had been exposed to COVID-19.

The chain has TRBV19 and TRBJ2-7; TRBD2 agrees at 7 bases. V lost 5 bases, J lost 2 bases, and 6 bases stayed unmatched. CDR1 is LNHDA, CDR2 SQIVND, per germline (reference sequence). This CDR3 has 14 residues. The CDR3 here is CASSLKAGAYEQYF. As DNA, the CDR3 is TGTGCCAGTAGTCTGAAGGCGGGAGCCTACGAGCAGTACTTC. The full variable domain, in which reference TRBV19 and TRBJ2-7 provide the parts outside the CDR3, is DGGITQSPKYLFRKEGQNVTLSCEQNLNHDAMYWYRQDPGQGLRLIYYSQIVNDFQKGDIAEGYSVSREKKESFPLTVTSAQKNPTAFYLCASSLKAGAYEQYFGPGTRLTVT.

J is TRBJ2-1 and V is TRBV15; no clear D. The CDR3 is 12 residues long. Germline V gives CDR1 LNHNV, CDR2 YYDKDF (reference sequence). V lost 3 bases and J 9 bases, leaving 9 bases between the germline ends. The CDR3 region is CATSSYSSEQFF. CDR3 bases: TGTGCCACCAGCAGTTACTCCTCTGAGCAGTTCTTC. Variable domain in full (rest from reference TRBV15 and TRBJ2-1): DAMVIQNPRYQVTQFGKPVTLSCSQTLNHNVMYWYQQKSSQAPKLLFHYYDKDFNNEADTPDNFQSRRPNTSFCFLDIRSPGLGDTAMYLCATSSYSSEQFFGPGTRLTVL.

The V call is TRBV30, the J call TRBJ1-1, with TRBD1 matching 11 bases. CDR3 size: 17 residues. CDR1 and CDR2 from the germline V gene are GTSNPN and SVGIG (reference sequence). With 1 base clipped from V and 2 bases from J, the junction kept 9 bases outside the gene matches. CDR3 bases: TGTGCCTGGAGTGGGGACAGGGGGTACAATTTTAACACTGAAGCTTTCTTT. Translated: CAWSGDRGYNFNTEAFF.

The table lists this clone with a few counts. The rearrangement joins TRBV10-1 to TRBJ2-2; perhaps TRBD1 as D (6 bases). V was shortened by 7 bases and J by 2 bases, with 8 bases between the two germline ends. This CDR3 is 13 amino acids long. Per the germline V gene, CDR1 is WNHNN and CDR2 is SYGVQD (reference sequence). The chain's CDR3 is CASKQGNTGELFF. The CDR3 DNA reads as TGCGCCAGCAAACAGGGAAACACCGGGGAGCTGTTTTTT.

CDR3 in DNA: TGTGCCAGCAGCTTAGCGTGGGCTTCACCCCTCCACTTT. Translated: CASSLAWASPLHF. This chain connects TRBV7-9 to TRBJ1-6; D is ambiguous. This CDR3 spans 13 amino acids. Germline-derived CDR1 and CDR2 are SEHNR and FQNEAQ (reference sequence). The V gene lost 0 bases and the J gene lost 9 bases, with 6 bases spanning the gap.

This clone was counted once. The chain uses TRBV27 and TRBJ2-1, with D maybe TRBD1 (5 bases). Germline V gene lookup returns CDR1 MNHEY and CDR2 SMNVEV (reference sequence). V was shortened by 10 bases and J by 1 base, with 11 bases between the two germline ends. This CDR3 contains 13 residues. The CDR3 nucleotides read TGTGCCACCCAGGGTAGATCCTACAATGAGCAGTTCTTC. Encoded protein: CATQGRSYNEQFF.

The chain recombines TRBV28 with TRBJ1-4; D is possibly TRBD1 (5 bases). CDR1 MDHEN and CDR2 SYDVKM come from the germline V gene. The CDR3 covers 15 residues. With 9 bases removed from V and 8 bases from J, the gap between germline ends came to 22 bases. CDR3 nucleotides: TGTGCCAGTAAGGGACTCCCGAGTTTGGAGGAAAAACTGTTTTTT. Its translation is CASKGLPSLEEKLFF.

This clone was seen once. This chain connects TRBV9 to TRBJ2-4, with 12 nucleotides matching TRBD1. With V trimmed by 4 bases and J by 3 bases, 11 bases remained unmatched. The CDR3 has 18 residues. CDR1 is SGDLS and CDR2 is YYNGEE in the germline V gene. CDR3 nucleotides: TGTGCCAGCAGCATCGGGACAGGGGGCGGTTCGGGCAAAAACATTCAGTACTTC. Its protein product is CASSIGTGGGSGKNIQYF.

The chain employs TRBV30 and TRBJ2-5, with 7 positions matching TRBD2. Germline V gives CDR1 GTSNPN, CDR2 SVGIG (reference sequence). This CDR3 is 14 amino acids long. Losses at the gene ends were 1 base for V and 5 bases for J; bases not matched to a gene: 7. CDR3 nucleotide sequence: TGTGCCTGGAGTGGGGCAGGGAGGGACGAGACCCAGTACTTC. This sequence encodes CAWSGAGRDETQYF.

This clone was observed a single time. The V call is TRBV7-3, the J call TRBJ2-5; 9 nucleotides line up with TRBD2. Trimming at V came to 5 bases and at J to 5 bases, leaving 9 bases not matched to a gene. The CDR3 contains 15 residues. Per germline, CDR1 SGHTA and CDR2 FQGTGA. The CDR3 loop is CASSPSGTSKETQYF. The CDR3 coding sequence is TGTGCCAGCAGCCCCTCCGGGACTAGCAAGGAGACCCAGTACTTC. Combining the CDR3 with reference TRBV7-3 and TRBJ2-5 gives the whole variable domain GAGVSQTPSNKVTEKGKYVELRCDPISGHTALYWYRQSLGQGPEFLIYFQGTGAADDSGLPNDRFFAVRPEGSVSTLKIQRTERGDSAVYLCASSPSGTSKETQYFGPGTRLLVL.

The CDR3 loop reads CAIRTGSSYNEQFF. For the CDR3, the DNA is TGTGCCATCAGGACAGGAAGCTCCTACAATGAGCAGTTCTTC. J is TRBJ2-1 and V is TRBV10-3, with D perhaps matching TRBD1 (6 bases). V lost 6 bases, J lost 0 bases, and 9 bases lay in between. This CDR3 spans 14 amino acids. Germline V lookup: CDR1 ENHRY, CDR2 SYGVKD.

The V gene is TRBV25-1, the J gene TRBJ1-6, with a possible D match to TRBD1 (6 bases). Germline V gives CDR1 MGHDK, CDR2 SYGVNS. The germline V and J ends were trimmed by 6 bases and 13 bases, with 13 bases remaining between them. The CDR3 length is 12 residues. Here the CDR3 DNA reads TGTGCCAGCAGAACAGGGTTTGGTCCCCTCCACTTT. Protein product: CASRTGFGPLHF. Using reference TRBV25-1 and TRBJ1-6 for the parts outside the CDR3, the full variable domain is EADIYQTPRYLVIGTGKKITLECSQTMGHDKMYWYQQDPGMELHLIHYSYGVNSTEKGDLSSESTVSRIRTEHFPLTLESARPSHTSQYLCASRTGFGPLHFGNGTRLTVT.

V is TRBV29-1 and J is TRBJ2-5, with 10 bases that match TRBD2. J lost 3 bases, V lost 7 bases, and 8 bases had no gene match. The CDR3 loop spans 14 amino acids. Germline lookup yields CDR1 SQVTM and CDR2 ANQGSEA. The DNA of the CDR3 is TGCAGCGAAGAGCTAGCGGGAGCAAAAGAGACCCAGTACTTC. Residues: CSEELAGAKETQYF.

The genes are TRBV28 and TRBJ1-6, with 9 positions matching TRBD1. After removal of 6 bases from V and 7 bases from J, the junction contained 10 bases not matched to a gene. This CDR3 spans 16 amino acids. From germline, CDR1 is MDHEN and CDR2 SYDVKM. The CDR3 nucleotides read TGTGCCAGCAGACGACAGGGGGGAAACCTAAATTCACCCCTCCACTTT. This sequence encodes CASRRQGGNLNSPLHF.

The V and J genes are TRBV28 and TRBJ1-1, with 10 bases that match TRBD1. J gave up 1 base and V 7 bases, and 3 bases lay outside the gene matches. This CDR3 spans 14 amino acids. Germline loops: CDR1 MDHEN, CDR2 SYDVKM. CDR3 DNA: TGTGCCAGCATCAGGACAGGGGGGAACACTGAAGCTTTCTTT. Residues: CASIRTGGNTEAFF. Using reference TRBV28 and TRBJ1-1 for the parts outside the CDR3, the full variable domain is DVKVTQSSRYLVKRTGEKVFLECVQDMDHENMFWYRQDPGLGLRLIYFSYDVKMKEKGDIPEGYSVSREKKERFSLILESASTNQTSMYLCASIRTGGNTEAFFGQGTRLTVV.

The table lists this clone with a few counts. V is TRBV2 and J is TRBJ2-1, with 10 nucleotides matching TRBD2. The junction had 4 bases not matched to a gene; V was cut back by 0 bases and J by 5 bases. CDR3 length equals 16 residues. Germline V gives CDR1 SNHLY, CDR2 FYNNEI. The CDR3 DNA follows: TGTGCCAGCAGTGAAGCCGGACTAGCGGTAAACAATGAGCAGTTCTTC. This encodes CASSEAGLAVNNEQFF.

Here the CDR3 reads CACQKGTSVNNEQFF. CDR3 bases: TGTGCCTGTCAAAAGGGGACTAGCGTGAACAATGAGCAGTTCTTC. The chain recombines TRBV30 with TRBJ2-1, with TRBD2 matching 10 bases. The germline V gene has CDR1 GTSNPN and CDR2 SVGIG (reference sequence). This CDR3 is 15 amino acids long. J gave up 5 bases and V 6 bases, and 10 bases lay outside the gene matches.

The rearrangement uses TRBV2 and TRBJ2-7, with TRBD2 matching 12 bases. There are 13 residues in the CDR3. Germline-derived CDR1 and CDR2 are SNHLY and FYNNEI. The ends lost 3 bases at V and 7 bases at J; junction bases unmatched: 1. The CDR3 region is CASSDGLAGEQYF. CDR3 DNA sequence: TGTGCCAGCAGTGACGGACTAGCGGGAGAGCAGTACTTC.

This sequence joins TRBV29-1 and TRBJ2-3; D is possibly TRBD1 (5 bases). The germline V gene encodes CDR1 SQVTM and CDR2 ANQGSEA. The CDR3 has 12 residues. Trimming took 3 bases from V and 3 from J, leaving 7 bases between them. The CDR3 is CSVDTGTDTQYF. The CDR3 DNA follows: TGCAGCGTTGATACAGGAACAGATACGCAGTATTTT.

This rearrangement joins TRBV9 to TRBJ2-1; 12 bases match TRBD1. Looked up from germline, CDR1 is SGDLS and CDR2 is YYNGEE. J gave up 3 bases and V 3 bases, and 4 bases lay outside the gene matches. The CDR3 extends over 16 amino acids. CDR3 DNA: TGTGCCAGCAGCGCCGGGACAGGGGGCGTCTACAATGAGCAGTTCTTC. This gives the protein CASSAGTGGVYNEQFF.

The rearrangement uses TRBV29-1 and TRBJ1-2, with 9 nucleotides matching TRBD1. The CDR3 runs 14 residues. V shed 7 bases and J 8 bases; nucleotides not matched to a gene: 14. CDR1 and CDR2 from the germline V gene are SQVTM and ANQGSEA. The CDR3 loop is CSAPAITGGGGYTF. CDR3 DNA: TGCAGCGCCCCAGCCATCACAGGGGGCGGAGGCTACACCTTC.

V is TRBV28 and J is TRBJ1-1, with D unclear. The V gene lost 6 bases and the J gene lost 0 bases, with 11 bases spanning the gap. Germline loops: CDR1 MDHEN, CDR2 SYDVKM. The length of the CDR3 is 14 residues. The CDR3 bases are TGTGCCAGCAGGACTAACGGCATGAACACTGAAGCTTTCTTT. Translated, it gives CASRTNGMNTEAFF.

This rearrangement joins TRBV11-2 to TRBJ2-1; D is possibly TRBD2 (6 bases). The V and J ends lost 5 bases and 8 bases respectively, with 13 bases between them. The CDR3 runs to 13 residues. Germline values: CDR1 SGHAT, CDR2 FQNNGV. The CDR3 DNA reads as TGTGCCAGCAGCCAACCGACTAGACATGAGCAGTTCTTC. Its translation is CASSQPTRHEQFF.